This T cell receptor (beta chain) was observed in a study of shared clonotypes between healthy human individuals. The donors were all Caucasian adults (living in Nashville, Tennessee). Worth noting for this clone: The antigen remains unidentified.

Findings and caveats of the study: The expectation was that sequencing depth would affect clonotype sharing among donors.

The CDR3 is made up of 13 amino acids. Trimming left V 0 bases short and J 4 bases short, with 7 bases between. The germline gives CDR1 SGHRS, CDR2 YFSETQ. Produced via immunoSEQ multiplex PCR; TCRdb's table is partial and in-frame only. The sample yields 1,400,000 or so clones, approximately 98.5% seen once. The source is a man younger than 45 in good health. The sample consisted of naive CD4+ T cells sorted from blood. Subset: CD45RA+ positively selected. The chain employs TRBV5-1 and TRBJ1-1; D gene uncertain. CDR3 sequence: CASSLAAATEAFF. The DNA of the CDR3 is TGCGCCAGCAGCTTGGCGGCGGCCACTGAAGCTTTCTTT.